Below, 15 T cell receptor beta chains from the same sample are listed, as sequenced in a study of prognosis after radiotherapy for stage I lung cancer. The TCR beta CDR3 region was amplified from genomic DNA, with two rounds of multiplex PCR being used for the amplification. During first-round PCR, primers specific to each TRBV and TRBJ gene were used. TCRdb re-called the multiplex PCR reads through MiXCR, storing one row per CDR3 protein. The sample has about 59,000 distinct CDR3 sequences, around 27% seen once. Material: PBMCs, obtained before or after stereotactic body radiation therapy (not recorded which). Receptors originate from a donor aged 50 or older with non-small cell lung cancer.

This sequence joins TRBV20-1 and TRBJ2-1, with TRBD1 identical over 9 bases. This CDR3 spans 15 amino acids. CDR1 and CDR2 from the germline V gene are DFQATT and SNEGSKA (reference sequence). Germline trimming cut 3 bases from V and 6 bases from J; bases unmatched to any gene: 9. This CDR3 reads CSASPPPGQGNEQFF. CDR3 in DNA: TGCAGTGCTAGTCCACCGCCGGGACAGGGCAATGAGCAGTTCTTC.

Comment on this clonotype: One end of the junction does not line up with germline, which may come from a read error. The gene calls are TRBV12-3 or TRBV12-4 and TRBJ2-7, with D possibly called TRBD1 or TRBD2 (6 bases each). The CDR3 consists of 15 residues. CDR3 in DNA: TGTGCCAGCAGATTAGAGGGGGGCAGATCCTACGAGCAGTACTTC. Its translation: CASRLEGGRSYEQYF.

This clonotype occurred many times. The chain couples TRBV6-1 to TRBJ1-5; D gene ambiguous. V shed 10 bases and J shed 3 bases, with 13 bases lying between them. Germline-derived CDR1 and CDR2 are MNHNS and SASEGT. The CDR3 spans 13 residues. CDR3 amino acids: CATRLHPNQPQHF. The CDR3 region has the DNA TGTGCCACCCGCCTTCACCCCAATCAGCCCCAGCATTTT.

This chain uses TRBV4-1 with TRBJ1-1; a possible D gene is TRBD1 (5 bases). The CDR3 has 15 residues. The V end lost 0 bases, the J end lost 5 bases, and 13 bases lay between the germline ends. Germline lookup yields CDR1 MGHRA and CDR2 YSYEKL. The chain's CDR3 is CASSQEDQGWTEAFF. The DNA of the CDR3 is TGCGCCAGCAGCCAAGAAGACCAGGGATGGACTGAAGCTTTCTTT.

This rearrangement joins TRBV19 to TRBJ2-1, with 8 bases fitting TRBD1. This CDR3 spans 11 amino acids. CDR1 and CDR2 (germline): LNHDA, SQIVND (reference sequence). With 6 bases clipped from V and 12 bases from J, the junction kept 4 bases outside the gene matches. Here the CDR3 DNA reads TGTGCCAGTAGGTTAACAGGGGGGCAGTTCTTC. It codes for CASRLTGGQFF.

This clonotype was detected many times. V and J are TRBV5-1 and TRBJ2-7, with a weak D call TRBD1 (5 bases). Deletions cut 0 bases from V and 3 bases from J, with 19 bases between. Germline V lookup: CDR1 SGHRS, CDR2 YFSETQ. The CDR3 runs to 17 residues. CDR3 sequence reads: CASSLETVPRGYYEQYF. CDR3 DNA sequence: TGCGCCAGCAGCTTGGAAACCGTTCCAAGGGGTTACTACGAGCAGTACTTC.

This clonotype has ten or more counts. This sequence joins TRBV9 and TRBJ2-7; 7 nucleotides line up with TRBD1. There are 15 residues in the CDR3. The trim removed 4 bases at V and 1 base at J, leaving 8 bases unmatched. CDR1 SGDLS and CDR2 YYNGEE come from the germline V gene. The CDR3 spells CASSLGQDPSYEQYF. The CDR3 nucleotides are TGTGCCAGCAGCCTAGGACAGGACCCATCCTACGAGCAGTACTTC.

As regards this clonotype: One base separates it from a far larger clone, so it is likely a read error. The genes are TRBV6-4 and TRBJ2-7, with D tentatively TRBD1 (6 bases). The CDR3 length is 18 residues. V lost 4 bases, J lost 0 bases, and 22 bases lay in between. CDR1 MRHNA and CDR2 SNTAGT come from the germline V gene. The CDR3 region is CASSGLLGKGDSSYEQYF. CDR3 DNA: TGTGCCAGCAGTGGACTTCTGGGAAAGGGGGATAGCTCCTACGAGCAGTACTTC.

This clonotype appeared a few times. The rearrangement links TRBV2 to TRBJ2-1; D perhaps matches TRBD1 (6 bases). V lost 6 bases and J 2 bases, leaving 17 bases between the germline ends. The CDR3 has 16 residues. Germline CDR1 is SNHLY and CDR2 is FYNNEI. The CDR3 sequence is CASSPPPTGAYNEQFF. DNA of the CDR3: TGTGCCAGCAGCCCCCCCCCGACAGGAGCCTACAATGAGCAGTTCTTC.

The CDR3 sequence is CASRPTGGSVEAFF. The DNA for the CDR3 is TGTGCCAGCAGGCCGACAGGGGGCAGTGTTGAAGCTTTCTTT. The rearrangement uses TRBV6-1 and TRBJ1-1, with 10 bases lining up with TRBD1. The V gene end was trimmed by 6 bases and the J gene end by 7 bases; junction bases not matched to a gene: 8. Germline V gives CDR1 MNHNS, CDR2 SASEGT. The CDR3 has 14 amino acids.

The rearrangement uses TRBV7-9 and TRBJ1-5; 7 nucleotides align to TRBD1. This CDR3 is 15 amino acids long. From germline, CDR1 is SEHNR and CDR2 FQNEAQ (reference sequence). The V gene end was trimmed by 5 bases and the J gene end by 1 base; junction bases not matched to a gene: 5. The CDR3 DNA follows: TGTGCCAGCAGCCGAACAGGGGAGAGCAATCAGCCCCAGCATTTT. It translates to CASSRTGESNQPQHF.

This clonotype was recorded many times. The rearrangement joins TRBV2 to TRBJ1-1; 7 bases match TRBD1. V trimming: 5 bases; J trimming: 1 base; junction bases outside the gene matches: 7. CDR1 is SNHLY, CDR2 FYNNEI, per germline. The CDR3 loop spans 15 amino acids. CDR3 loop: CASSPQGPKNTEAFF. The CDR3 DNA sequence: TGTGCCAGCAGTCCACAGGGGCCAAAGAACACTGAAGCTTTCTTT.

Concerning this clonotype itself: The junction and the germline gene differ at one end; a read error may be behind it. The J gene is TRBJ1-5, the V gene TRBV19; no clear D. In germline, CDR1 is LNHDA, CDR2 SQIVND (reference sequence). The CDR3 consists of 13 residues. The CDR3: CANSIAGGHPQHF. The DNA for the CDR3 is TGTGCCAATAGTATAGCCGGAGGCCATCCCCAGCATTTT.

This clonotype was detected many times. V usage is TRBV6-1 and J usage is TRBJ1-1, with D possibly being TRBD1 (6 bases). In germline, CDR1 is MNHNS, CDR2 SASEGT. Trimming took 7 bases from V and 3 from J, leaving 15 bases between them. This CDR3 region has 14 residues. The DNA for the CDR3 is TGTGCCAGCAAAGTAGGGGGGCGAGACACTGAAGCTTTCTTT. Translating gives CASKVGGRDTEAFF.

This clonotype was counted ten times or more. This chain connects TRBV19 to TRBJ2-6; the D gene is possibly TRBD2 (5 bases). The CDR3 extends over 16 amino acids. The V end was cut by 4 bases, the J end by 4 bases, with 14 bases between. Germline V lookup: CDR1 LNHDA, CDR2 SQIVND (reference sequence). The CDR3 bases are TGTGCCAGTAGTAGAAATCCGGGGTCCGGGGCCAACGTCCTGACTTTC. Translated, it gives CASSRNPGSGANVLTF.